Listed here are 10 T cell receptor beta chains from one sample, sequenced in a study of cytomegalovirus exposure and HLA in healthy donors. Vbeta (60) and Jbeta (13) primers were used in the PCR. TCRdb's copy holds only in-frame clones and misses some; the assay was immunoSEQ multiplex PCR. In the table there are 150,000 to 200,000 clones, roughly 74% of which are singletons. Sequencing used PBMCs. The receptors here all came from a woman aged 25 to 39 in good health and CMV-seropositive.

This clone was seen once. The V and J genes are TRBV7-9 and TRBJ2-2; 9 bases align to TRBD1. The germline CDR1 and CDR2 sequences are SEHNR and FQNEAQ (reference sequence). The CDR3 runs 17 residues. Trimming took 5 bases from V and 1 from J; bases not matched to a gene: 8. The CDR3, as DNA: TGTGCCAGCAGCCCGACCGGGACAGGGATGAACACCGGGGAGCTGTTTTTT. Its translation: CASSPTGTGMNTGELFF.

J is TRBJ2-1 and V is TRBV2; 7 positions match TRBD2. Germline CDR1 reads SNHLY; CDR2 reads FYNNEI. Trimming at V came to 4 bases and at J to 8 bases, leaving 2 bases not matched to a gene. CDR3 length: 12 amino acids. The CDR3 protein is CASSATSHEQFF. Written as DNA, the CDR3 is TGTGCCAGCAGTGCGACTAGCCATGAGCAGTTCTTC.

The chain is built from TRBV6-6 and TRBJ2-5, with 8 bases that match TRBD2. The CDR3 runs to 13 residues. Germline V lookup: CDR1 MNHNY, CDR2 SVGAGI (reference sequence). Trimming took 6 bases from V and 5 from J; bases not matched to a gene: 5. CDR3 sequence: CASRFTGGETQYF. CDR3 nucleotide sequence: TGTGCCAGCAGATTCACGGGGGGGGAGACCCAGTACTTC.

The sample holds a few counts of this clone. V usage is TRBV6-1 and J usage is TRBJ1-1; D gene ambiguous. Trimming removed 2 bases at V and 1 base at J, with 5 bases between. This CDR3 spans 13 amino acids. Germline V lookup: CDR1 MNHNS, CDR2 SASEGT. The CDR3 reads CASSETRNTEAFF. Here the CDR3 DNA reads TGTGCCAGCAGTGAAACCAGGAACACTGAAGCTTTCTTT.

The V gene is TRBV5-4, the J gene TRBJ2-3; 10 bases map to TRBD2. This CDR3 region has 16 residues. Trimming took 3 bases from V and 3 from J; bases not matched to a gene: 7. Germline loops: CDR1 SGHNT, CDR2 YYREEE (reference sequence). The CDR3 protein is CASSYPSGSNTDTQYF. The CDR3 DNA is TGTGCCAGCAGCTACCCTAGCGGGAGTAATACAGATACGCAGTATTTT.

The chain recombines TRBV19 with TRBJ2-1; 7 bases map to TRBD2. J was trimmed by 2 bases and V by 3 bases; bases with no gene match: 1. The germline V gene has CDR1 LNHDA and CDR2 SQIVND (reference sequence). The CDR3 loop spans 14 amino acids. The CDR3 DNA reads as TGTGCCAGTAGTATCGGGACTACCTACAATGAGCAGTTCTTC. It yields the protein CASSIGTTYNEQFF.

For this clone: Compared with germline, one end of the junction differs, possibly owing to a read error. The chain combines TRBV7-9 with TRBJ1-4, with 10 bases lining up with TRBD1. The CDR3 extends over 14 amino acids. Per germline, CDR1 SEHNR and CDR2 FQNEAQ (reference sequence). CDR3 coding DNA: TGTTCCAGCAGCCCGACAGGGGGCCTTGAAAAACTGTTTTTT. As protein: CSSSPTGGLEKLFF.

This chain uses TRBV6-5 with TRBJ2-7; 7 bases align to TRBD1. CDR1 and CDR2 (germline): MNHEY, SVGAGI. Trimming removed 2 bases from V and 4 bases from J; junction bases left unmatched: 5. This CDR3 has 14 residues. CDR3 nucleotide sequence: TGTGCCAGCAGTTACAGGGGGCTATTATACGAGCAGTACTTC. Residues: CASSYRGLLYEQYF.

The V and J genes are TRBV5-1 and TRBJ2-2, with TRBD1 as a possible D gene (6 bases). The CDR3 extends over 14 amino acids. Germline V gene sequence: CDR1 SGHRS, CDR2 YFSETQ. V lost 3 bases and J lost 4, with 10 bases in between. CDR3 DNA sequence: TGCGCCAGCAGCTCCGGGACACCCACCGGGGAGCTGTTTTTT. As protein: CASSSGTPTGELFF.

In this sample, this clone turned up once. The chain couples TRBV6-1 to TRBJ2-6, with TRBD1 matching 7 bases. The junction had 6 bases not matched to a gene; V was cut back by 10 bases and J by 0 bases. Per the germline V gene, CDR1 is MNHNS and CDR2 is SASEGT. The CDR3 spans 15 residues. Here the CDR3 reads CAKGGTFSGANVLTF. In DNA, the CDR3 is TGTGCCAAAGGGGGCACTTTCTCTGGGGCCAACGTCCTGACTTTC.